Included here is one TCR beta chain sequence, with context. What it recognizes is unknown. CDR1 and CDR2 (germline): SGHVS, FNYEAQ. With 5 bases removed from V and 0 bases from J, the gap between germline ends came to 11 bases. CDR3 size: 14 residues. TCRdb reprocessed the reads via MiXCR and lists one record per CDR3 protein. The top ten clones hold about an eighth of a sample with a few hundred thousand distinct CDR3 sequences, roughly 25% of them seen once. This sample is drawn from a study of T cell repertoires in cytomegalovirus infection. Points from the study as a whole: Summed public TCR beta family frequency identified CMV carriers bearing the relevant HLA.

The chain combines TRBV7-6 with TRBJ2-7; D might be TRBD2 (5 bases). The source is a human donor in good health (CMV status not recorded). Some clones in this sample may be carry-over from other donors' samples. This material consisted of cultured PBMCs, taken from culture after CMV antigen stimulation. The CDR3 nucleotides are TGTGCCAGCAGCCTGGACGGGGTCTCCTACGAGCAGTACGTC. Its translation: CASSLDGVSYEQYV.